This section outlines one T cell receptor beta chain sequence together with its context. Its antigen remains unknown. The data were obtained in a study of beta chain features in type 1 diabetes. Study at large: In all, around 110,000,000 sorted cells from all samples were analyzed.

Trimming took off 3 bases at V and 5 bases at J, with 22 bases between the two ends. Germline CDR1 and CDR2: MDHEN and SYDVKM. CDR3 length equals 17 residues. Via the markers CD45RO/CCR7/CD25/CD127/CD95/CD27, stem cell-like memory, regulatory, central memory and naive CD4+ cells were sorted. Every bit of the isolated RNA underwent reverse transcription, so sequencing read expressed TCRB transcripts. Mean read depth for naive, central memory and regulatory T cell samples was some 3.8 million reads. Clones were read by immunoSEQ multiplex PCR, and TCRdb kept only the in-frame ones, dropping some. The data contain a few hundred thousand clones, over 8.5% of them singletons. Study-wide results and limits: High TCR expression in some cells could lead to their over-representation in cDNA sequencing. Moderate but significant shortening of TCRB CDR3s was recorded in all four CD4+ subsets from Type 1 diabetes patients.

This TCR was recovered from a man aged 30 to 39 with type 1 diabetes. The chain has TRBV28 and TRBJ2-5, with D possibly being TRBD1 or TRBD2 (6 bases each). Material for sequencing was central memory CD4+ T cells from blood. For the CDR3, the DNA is TGTGCCAGCAGTTTCCTACATGCGGTGGGGGGCGGTGAGACCCAGTACTTC. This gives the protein CASSFLHAVGGGETQYF. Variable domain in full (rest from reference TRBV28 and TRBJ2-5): DVKVTQSSRYLVKRTGEKVFLECVQDMDHENMFWYRQDPGLGLRLIYFSYDVKMKEKGDIPEGYSVSREKKERFSLILESASTNQTSMYLCASSFLHAVGGGETQYFGPGTRLLVL.